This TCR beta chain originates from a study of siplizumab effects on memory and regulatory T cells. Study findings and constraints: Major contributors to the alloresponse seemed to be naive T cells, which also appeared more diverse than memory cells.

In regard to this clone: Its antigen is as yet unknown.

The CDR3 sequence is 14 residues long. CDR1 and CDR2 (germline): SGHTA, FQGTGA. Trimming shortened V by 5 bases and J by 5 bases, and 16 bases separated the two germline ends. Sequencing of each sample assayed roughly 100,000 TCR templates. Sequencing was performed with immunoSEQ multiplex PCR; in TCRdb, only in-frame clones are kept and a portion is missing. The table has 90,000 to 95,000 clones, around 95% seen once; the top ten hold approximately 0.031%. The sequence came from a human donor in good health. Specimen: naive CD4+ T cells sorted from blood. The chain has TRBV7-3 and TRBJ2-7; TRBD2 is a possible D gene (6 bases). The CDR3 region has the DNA TGTGCCAGCAGCACGGGACTGCAAGGCAACGAGCAGTACTTC. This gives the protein CASSTGLQGNEQYF.